Shown below are 18 T cell receptor beta chains from a single sample sequenced in a study of CD8 T cells in Susac syndrome. Random hexamers were used to reverse transcribe the RNA input (about 0.45 to 1 ug). Each CDR3 protein gets one entry after TCRdb re-called the immunoSEQ multiplex PCR reads with MiXCR. This table holds approximately 190,000 distinct CDR3 sequences, roughly 96% found once. Sequencing input: CD4+ T cells from PBMCs. The receptors here all came from a human donor with multiple sclerosis.

This chain links TRBV10-3 with TRBJ2-1; 13 bases line up with TRBD2. CDR3 length: 15 residues. The J segment lost 4 bases and the V segment lost 7 bases, leaving 4 bases of the junction unmatched. Germline assignment: CDR1 ENHRY and CDR2 SYGVKD. CDR3 coding DNA: TGTGCCATCACCGGGACTAGCGGGATGTACAATGAGCAGTTCTTC. Translating it yields CAITGTSGMYNEQFF.

This chain uses TRBV23-1 with TRBJ2-3; D might be TRBD1 (5 bases). TRBV23-1 is recorded as an ORF, its role being uncertain. V was trimmed by 3 bases and J by 5 bases, leaving 21 bases between them. This CDR3 is 17 amino acids long. The CDR3 DNA reads TGCGCCAGCAGTCACAACCAGAAGGGGCGCCGAGGAGATACGCAGTATTTT. It yields the protein CASSHNQKGRRGDTQYF.

The chain links TRBV7-6 to TRBJ2-5, with D perhaps TRBD1 (5 bases). In germline, CDR1 is SGHVS, CDR2 FNYEAQ. V lost 1 base to trimming and J lost 4 bases, with 10 bases between them. The CDR3 loop spans 14 amino acids. CDR3 nucleotide sequence: TGTGCCAGCAGCTTAGGCGGCAGGGCAGAGACCCAGTACTTC. Translated, it gives CASSLGGRAETQYF.

The chain combines TRBV6-5 with TRBJ2-7; D may be TRBD2 (7 bases). The CDR3 sequence is 15 residues long. Germline CDR1 MNHEY, CDR2 SVGAGI. Trimming removed 6 bases from V and 7 bases from J, with 22 bases in between. The CDR3: CASSYRAGAPWEQYF. The DNA of the CDR3 is TGTGCCAGCAGCTACAGGGCGGGGGCACCTTGGGAGCAGTACTTC.

This chain uses TRBV3-1 with TRBJ1-4, with unresolved D. With 4 bases removed from V and 0 bases from J, the gap between germline ends came to 6 bases. The V gene's germline CDR1 is LGHDT and CDR2 YNNKEL (reference sequence). The CDR3 length is 14 residues. The CDR3 region is CASSPSPTNEKLFF. The CDR3 DNA reads TGTGCCAGCAGCCCAAGTCCAACTAATGAAAAACTGTTTTTT.

The chain joins TRBV29-1 to TRBJ1-1, with D uncertain. The CDR3 length is 12 residues. Per germline, CDR1 SQVTM and CDR2 ANQGSEA. The DNA of the CDR3 is TGCAGGACCGAACGGGTGAACACTGAAGCTTTCTTT. Translation: CRTERVNTEAFF.

This chain uses TRBV11-3 with TRBJ2-7, with 8 bases matching TRBD2. The V and J ends lost 5 bases and 3 bases, in that order; junction bases with no gene match: 6. This CDR3 comprises 14 residues. In germline, CDR1 is SGHNT, CDR2 YENEEA. CDR3 in DNA: TGTGCCAGCAGCCCGGGACTAGTTGACTACGAGCAGTACTTC. The encoded protein is CASSPGLVDYEQYF.

V and J are TRBV3-1 and TRBJ2-4, with 7 positions matching TRBD1. The CDR3 has 13 residues. The germline V gene encodes CDR1 LGHDT and CDR2 YNNKEL (reference sequence). V lost 0 bases, J lost 7 bases, and 0 bases stayed unmatched. CDR3 sequence reads: CASSQDRGNIQYF. DNA of the CDR3: TGTGCCAGCAGCCAAGACAGGGGGAACATTCAGTACTTC.

The chain joins TRBV6-5 to TRBJ1-4, with D possibly matching TRBD1 (6 bases). This CDR3 contains 14 residues. Deletions cut 6 bases from V and 8 bases from J, with 16 bases between. CDR1 is MNHEY and CDR2 is SVGAGI in the germline V gene. The CDR3 DNA reads TGTGCCAGCAGCGGGACAAAGGGAGGAGAAAAACTGTTTTTT. Translated, it gives CASSGTKGGEKLFF.

The chain is built from TRBV6-5 and TRBJ1-5, with 7 bases aligning to TRBD1. V dropped 6 bases and J dropped 3; count of bases not matched to a gene: 2. Germline assignment: CDR1 MNHEY and CDR2 SVGAGI. The CDR3 totals 13 residues. CDR3 sequence reads: CASRGTDNQPQHF. For the CDR3, the DNA is TGTGCCAGCAGGGGGACAGACAATCAGCCCCAGCATTTT.

The genes are TRBV12-3 or TRBV12-4 and TRBJ2-7, with 8 bases lining up with TRBD2. This CDR3 has 15 residues. V lost 5 bases and J lost 3; bases outside the gene matches: 9. CDR3 residues: CASSPFLAGGYEQYF. The CDR3 DNA reads as TGTGCCAGCAGTCCCTTTCTAGCGGGTGGCTACGAGCAGTACTTC.

This rearrangement joins TRBV20-1 to TRBJ2-7, with a tentative D call TRBD2 (5 bases). This CDR3 is built from 15 residues. V lost 3 bases to trimming and J lost 0 bases, with 15 bases between them. CDR1 and CDR2 (germline): DFQATT, SNEGSKA (reference sequence). The chain's CDR3 is CSASNPSPPSYEQYF. The CDR3 coding sequence is TGCAGTGCTAGTAACCCTAGCCCGCCCTCCTACGAGCAGTACTTC.

The V and J genes are TRBV6-5 and TRBJ1-4; 9 bases are a match to TRBD1. The J segment lost 4 bases and the V segment lost 8 bases, leaving 2 bases of the junction unmatched. From germline, CDR1 is MNHEY and CDR2 SVGAGI. The CDR3 contains 13 residues. As DNA, the CDR3 is TGTGCCAGCGGGACAGGGATTAATGAAAAACTGTTTTTT. As protein: CASGTGINEKLFF.

The chain has TRBV9 and TRBJ2-7, with D unresolved. There are 14 residues in the CDR3. With 3 bases removed from V and 5 bases from J, the gap between germline ends came to 15 bases. The germline CDR1 and CDR2 sequences are SGDLS and YYNGEE. CDR3 DNA sequence: TGTGCCAGCAGCGCCGCCGGCCTACGCGACGAGCAGTACTTC. As protein: CASSAAGLRDEQYF.

The V gene is TRBV30, the J gene TRBJ1-1; D is undetermined. The CDR3 length is 13 residues. Germline loops: CDR1 GTSNPN, CDR2 SVGIG (reference sequence). With 5 bases removed from V and 0 bases from J, the gap between germline ends came to 10 bases. DNA for the CDR3: TGTGCCTGGGATACAGCTATGAACACTGAAGCTTTCTTT. Protein product: CAWDTAMNTEAFF. Looking up the rest from reference TRBV30 and TRBJ1-1 gives the full variable domain: SQTIHQWPATLVQPVGSPLSLECTVEGTSNPNLYWYRQAAGRGLQLLFYSVGIGQISSEVPQNLSASRPQDRQFILSSKKLLLSDSGFYLCAWDTAMNTEAFFGQGTRLTVV.

The chain recombines TRBV19 with TRBJ1-1, with TRBD1 as a possible D gene (6 bases). The CDR3 runs 16 residues. CDR1 and CDR2 from the germline V gene are LNHDA and SQIVND (reference sequence). Trimming pared 3 bases from V and 4 bases from J, leaving 18 bases between. The CDR3 sequence is CASSMSWAKGVTEAFF. The DNA of the CDR3 is TGTGCCAGTAGTATGAGTTGGGCCAAGGGGGTCACTGAAGCTTTCTTT.

Turning to this clonotype: Germline is not matched at one junction end, which may reflect a read error. The chain recombines TRBV30 with TRBJ1-2, with D unresolved. CDR1 and CDR2 from the germline V gene are GTSNPN and SVGIG (reference sequence). CDR3 size: 14 residues. The CDR3 bases are TGTGCCCGGAGTGAGCCCGGGGCTAACTATGGCTACACCTTC. Translation gives CARSEPGANYGYTF.

The chain uses TRBV29-1 and TRBJ1-2, with D unclear. The CDR3 extends over 12 amino acids. The V end was cut by 7 bases, the J end by 4 bases, with 13 bases between. CDR1 and CDR2 from the germline V gene are SQVTM and ANQGSEA. The CDR3 DNA reads TGCAGCGCCGGAGGGAATCTCTATGGCTACACCTTC. Residues: CSAGGNLYGYTF. The full variable domain, its missing parts supplied by reference TRBV29-1 and TRBJ1-2, is SAVISQKPSRDICQRGTSLTIQCQVDSQVTMMFWYRQQPGQSLTLIATANQGSEATYESGFVIDKFPISRPNLTFSTLTVSNMSPEDSSIYLCSAGGNLYGYTFGSGTRLTVV.